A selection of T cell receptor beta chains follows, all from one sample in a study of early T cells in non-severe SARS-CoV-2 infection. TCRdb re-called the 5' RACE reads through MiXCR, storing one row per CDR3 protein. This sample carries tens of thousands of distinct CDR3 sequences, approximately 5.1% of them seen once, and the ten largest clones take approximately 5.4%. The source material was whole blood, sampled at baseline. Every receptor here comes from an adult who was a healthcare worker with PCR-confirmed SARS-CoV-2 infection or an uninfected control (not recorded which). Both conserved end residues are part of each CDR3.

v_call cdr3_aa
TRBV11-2 CASSLDRGVQYF
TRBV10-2 CASSPLAGGDNEQFF
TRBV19 CASRARTENEKLFF
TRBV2 CASSERRSHNGYTF
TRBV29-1 CSVSRGADTQYF
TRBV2 CASSVLRSTDTQYF
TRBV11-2 CASSPSYEQYF
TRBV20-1 CSARRGLVGTGELFF
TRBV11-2 CASSLGQRIEQYF
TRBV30 CAWAGTVIYNEQFF
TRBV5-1 CASSLVPNLHNEQFF
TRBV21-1 CASSKAWTPATNEKLFF
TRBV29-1 CSVAQGIPLGGEQYF
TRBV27 CASSSPGLSYEQYF
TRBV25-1 CASTPGQAQNTGELFF